A single sample is the source of the 28 T cell receptor beta chains below, sequenced in a study of Graves' ophthalmopathy and Graves' hyperthyroidism. Amplification of the TCR beta CDR3 regions used RNA transcripts (as template). Amplification began with first-round RT-PCR using HTBI primers, then second-round multiplex PCR was performed. Each CDR3 protein is one row after TCRdb ran MiXCR on the multiplex PCR reads. The sample lists 650,000 to 800,000 distinct CDR3 sequences, just over 40% occurring once. What was sequenced was peripheral blood. These receptors came from an adult man with Graves' ophthalmopathy.

This sequence joins TRBV12-3 or TRBV12-4 and TRBJ2-7; D remains unclear. The CDR3 runs to 15 residues. The ends were cut back, 3 bases at V and 4 bases at J, with 16 bases in the middle. CDR3 nucleotides: TGTGCCAGCAGTTTGGTCGTATTGGGCAGTTACGAGCAGTACTTC. Its translation is CASSLVVLGSYEQYF.

This clonotype was detected once. V and J are TRBV12-3 or TRBV12-4 and TRBJ1-1, with D possibly being TRBD1 (5 bases). This CDR3 contains 13 residues. Between the trimmed V and J ends, which lost 7 bases and 5 bases, there was a span of 14 bases. CDR3 nucleotide sequence: TGTGCCAGCAAAATCGGGACTAGGACTGAAGCTTTCTTT. Its translation: CASKIGTRTEAFF.

Concerning this clonotype: At one boundary the junction diverges from the germline segment, which might be a read error. The V call is TRBV15, the J call TRBJ2-7; D may be TRBD2 (5 bases). The germline gives CDR1 LNHNV, CDR2 YYDKDF (reference sequence). There are 13 residues in the CDR3. CDR3: CATSRDTGVGQHF. The CDR3 coding sequence is TGTGCCACCAGCAGAGATACCGGGGTCGGGCAGCACTTC.

J is TRBJ2-7 and V is TRBV10-3; tentatively, D is TRBD2 (7 bases). The CDR3 runs to 15 residues. CDR1 and CDR2 from the germline V gene are ENHRY and SYGVKD. With 10 bases removed from V and 1 base from J, the gap between germline ends came to 20 bases. CDR3 in amino acids: CASREGGGLSYEQYF. The CDR3 DNA follows: TGTGCCAGCAGGGAGGGTGGGGGGCTTTCCTACGAGCAGTACTTC.

The genes are TRBV12-3 or TRBV12-4 and TRBJ2-7; either TRBD1 or TRBD2 may supply D (5 bases each). V lost 5 bases, J lost 3 bases, and 14 bases lay in between. CDR3 size: 14 residues. As DNA, the CDR3 is TGTGCCAGCAGTCGATTGGGACGGTACTACGAGCAGTACTTC. Translation gives CASSRLGRYYEQYF.

Note on this clonotype: Just one base apart from a much larger clone, this may be a read error. The chain uses TRBV15 and TRBJ2-7; the D gene could be TRBD1 or TRBD2 (5 bases each). V was pared by 4 bases and J by 0 bases, with 7 bases between. Germline V CDR1 and CDR2: LNHNV, YYDKDF (reference sequence). This CDR3 region has 13 residues. CDR3 sequence: CATSKRGSYEQYF. The CDR3 bases are TGTGCCACCAGCAAGAGGGGCTCCTACGAGCAGTACTTC.

The rearrangement joins TRBV2 to TRBJ2-5; 12 bases agree with TRBD2. With V trimmed by 5 bases and J by 2 bases, 12 bases remained unmatched. The CDR3 contains 18 residues. Germline V gene data show CDR1 as SNHLY and CDR2 as FYNNEI. The CDR3 sequence: CASSLSAGLAGRQETQYF. The CDR3 coding sequence is TGTGCCAGCAGTTTATCGGCTGGACTAGCGGGGAGACAAGAGACCCAGTACTTC.

The chain joins TRBV9 to TRBJ2-2; 9 bases align to TRBD2. The CDR3 runs to 19 residues. Germline V lookup: CDR1 SGDLS, CDR2 YYNGEE. V was clipped by 2 bases and J by 5 bases; unmatched bases: 16. The CDR3 bases are TGTGCCAGCAGCGTTGGATATGGGGCGGGAGGGCCGTATACCGGGGAGCTGTTTTTT. This translates into CASSVGYGAGGPYTGELFF.

Ten or more counts support this clonotype. This chain joins TRBV7-6 and TRBJ2-7, with TRBD1 matching over 10 bases. The CDR3 sequence is 15 residues long. Trimming at V came to 5 bases and at J to 1 base, leaving 5 bases not matched to a gene. The germline V gene has CDR1 SGHVS and CDR2 FNYEAQ. Here the CDR3 reads CASSLGQGGSYEQYF. CDR3 coding DNA: TGTGCCAGCAGCCTCGGACAGGGGGGATCCTACGAGCAGTACTTC.

This clonotype was seen a handful of times. The CDR3 region is CASHVHNSPLHF. Here the CDR3 DNA reads TGTGCCTCACACGTCCATAATTCACCCCTCCACTTT. This chain joins TRBV30 and TRBJ1-6, with D unresolved. CDR3 length equals 12 residues. Germline lookup yields CDR1 GTSNPN and CDR2 SVGIG (reference sequence). Trimming stripped 7 bases from V and 5 bases from J, with 9 bases between.

The chain recombines TRBV11-2 with TRBJ2-7; D perhaps matches TRBD2 (5 bases). The germline V gene has CDR1 SGHAT and CDR2 FQNNGV. Trimming removed 4 bases from V and 6 bases from J, with 7 bases in between. The length of the CDR3 is 11 residues. The CDR3 region has the DNA TGTGCCAGCAGCTCTCGGGGCGAGCAGTACGTC. This sequence encodes CASSSRGEQYV.

The rearrangement uses TRBV6-6 and TRBJ1-2; 7 bases are shared with TRBD1. The CDR3 is 11 residues long. Losses at the gene ends were 5 bases for V and 8 bases for J; bases not matched to a gene: 2. In germline, CDR1 is MNHNY, CDR2 SVGAGI (reference sequence). CDR3 nucleotide sequence: TGTGCCAGCAGTGGGGGACAGGGCTACACCTTC. The encoded protein is CASSGGQGYTF.

The V call is TRBV7-9, the J call TRBJ1-1; perhaps TRBD1 as D (5 bases). The V gene's germline CDR1 is SEHNR and CDR2 FQNEAQ (reference sequence). V was trimmed by 5 bases and J by 6 bases, leaving 19 bases between them. The CDR3 consists of 15 residues. The CDR3 DNA reads TGTGCCAGCAGCGGGGTCGGGACGCTGAGGGCTGAAGCTTTCTTT. It specifies CASSGVGTLRAEAFF.

The sample holds many counts of this clonotype. This chain connects TRBV7-8 to TRBJ2-5; tentative D call: TRBD1 (6 bases). The CDR3 runs 13 residues. Germline loops: CDR1 SGHVS, CDR2 FQNEAQ. V shed 4 bases and J shed 7 bases, with 13 bases lying between them. In DNA form, the CDR3 reads TGTGCCAGCAGCTGGACAGAACTCGGGACCCAGTACTTC. Its translation is CASSWTELGTQYF.

This clonotype was recorded many times. The chain combines TRBV5-1 with TRBJ1-1; D ambiguous. The CDR3 extends over 13 amino acids. In germline, CDR1 is SGHRS, CDR2 YFSETQ. Trimming took 0 bases from V and 3 from J, leaving 6 bases between them. CDR3 bases: TGCGCCAGCAGCTTGGTCCCGGACACTGAAGCTTTCTTT. Residues: CASSLVPDTEAFF.

The rearrangement joins TRBV25-1 to TRBJ1-3; no firm D call. Germline-derived CDR1 and CDR2 are MGHDK and SYGVNS. Trimming shortened V by 6 bases and J by 0 bases, and 12 bases separated the two germline ends. CDR3 length: 15 amino acids. CDR3 region: CASSLAEFSGNTIYF. The CDR3 DNA reads as TGTGCCAGCAGCTTAGCAGAATTCTCTGGAAACACCATATATTTT. The full variable domain, its missing parts supplied by reference TRBV25-1 and TRBJ1-3, is EADIYQTPRYLVIGTGKKITLECSQTMGHDKMYWYQQDPGMELHLIHYSYGVNSTEKGDLSSESTVSRIRTEHFPLTLESARPSHTSQYLCASSLAEFSGNTIYFGEGSWLTVV.

This clonotype occurred a few times. One end of the junction does not line up with germline, which may come from a read error. This chain connects TRBV27 to TRBJ1-2, with D unclear. Germline CDR1 MNHEY, CDR2 SMNVEV (reference sequence). The CDR3 is 15 amino acids. CDR3 sequence: CASSLSGSANYDYTF. The DNA for the CDR3 is TGTGCCAGCAGTTTATCAGGCAGTGCTAACTATGACTACACCTTC.

This chain links TRBV20-1 with TRBJ1-6, with unresolved D. The CDR3 has 13 residues. Trimming removed 1 base from V and 8 bases from J, with 9 bases in between. Germline values: CDR1 DFQATT, CDR2 SNEGSKA (reference sequence). The CDR3 sequence: CSARGRRYSPLHF. CDR3 nucleotide sequence: TGCAGTGCTAGAGGGCGGCGCTATTCACCCCTCCACTTT.

This sequence joins TRBV10-3 and TRBJ2-7, with 8 bases identical to TRBD2. The length of the CDR3 is 13 residues. J lost 5 bases, V lost 7 bases, and 7 bases had no gene match. Germline V gives CDR1 ENHRY, CDR2 SYGVKD. CDR3 loop: CAIKAGAGDEQYF. Written as DNA, the CDR3 is TGTGCCATCAAAGCGGGGGCGGGGGACGAGCAGTACTTC.

The V gene is TRBV10-3, the J gene TRBJ1-2, with a possible D match to TRBD1 (5 bases). Trimming cost V 5 bases and J 8 bases, with 18 bases left between them. The CDR3 is 14 residues long. Looked up from germline, CDR1 is ENHRY and CDR2 is SYGVKD. The CDR3 DNA is TGTGCCATCAGTCCTACAGGAACGGGAGAAGGCTACACCTTC. Protein: CAISPTGTGEGYTF.

The chain uses TRBV15 and TRBJ1-5; D possibly corresponds to TRBD1 (5 bases). V lost 0 bases to trimming and J lost 11 bases, with 23 bases between them. The CDR3 has 17 amino acids. CDR1 and CDR2 (germline): LNHNV, YYDKDF (reference sequence). The CDR3 nucleotides read TGTGCCACCAGCAGAGAGGGGCCAATGGGGGTTAAAGAGACCCAGCATTTT. Amino acids: CATSREGPMGVKETQHF.

The gene calls are TRBV12-3 or TRBV12-4 and TRBJ2-6, with D unresolved. With 3 bases removed from V and 4 bases from J, the gap between germline ends came to 7 bases. This CDR3 is 14 amino acids long. As DNA, the CDR3 is TGTGCCAGCAGTTTTAACTTCGGGGCCAACGTCCTGACTTTC. Its translation is CASSFNFGANVLTF.

With regard to this clonotype: Its ends do not fully match the called genes, so a read error is possible. V and J are TRBV9 and TRBJ2-5, with D possibly being TRBD1 (6 bases). CDR3 length: 14 residues. Germline V lookup: CDR1 SGDLS, CDR2 YYNGEE. CDR3: CASSLRQVQETQYF. The CDR3 nucleotides read TGTGCCAGCTCGCTCCGACAGGTACAAGAGACCCAGTATTTC.

This clonotype was recorded only once. The chain employs TRBV29-1 and TRBJ2-5; 9 nucleotides match TRBD2. CDR1 is SQVTM, CDR2 ANQGSEA, per germline. There are 11 residues in the CDR3. The CDR3 sequence is CLAGAQETQYF. The DNA of the CDR3 is TGCTTAGCGGGAGCCCAAGAGACCCAGTACTTC.

About this clonotype: This may be a read error: a much more frequent sequence differs by one nucleotide. The chain joins TRBV20-1 to TRBJ2-5; D possibly corresponds to TRBD1 (5 bases). Germline V gives CDR1 DFQATT, CDR2 SNEGSKA (reference sequence). The CDR3 loop spans 14 amino acids. V shed 4 bases and J shed 1 base, with 13 bases lying between them. The CDR3, as DNA: TGCAGTGCTAAAAATCGGCAGGGCCAAGAGACCCAGTACTTC. Translated: CSAKNRQGQETQYF.

This clonotype was seen many times. V gene TRBV14 combines with J gene TRBJ2-6; D unclear. The CDR3 consists of 15 residues. Germline V lookup: CDR1 SGHDN, CDR2 FVKESK. V lost 1 base and J 4 bases, leaving 8 bases between the germline ends. CDR3 region: CASSQGASGANVLTF. The CDR3 coding sequence is TGTGCCAGCAGCCAAGGGGCGTCCGGGGCCAACGTCCTGACTTTC. The variable domain in full, completed from reference TRBV14 and TRBJ2-6, reads EAGVTQFPSHSVIEKGQTVTLRCDPISGHDNLYWYRRVMGKEIKFLLHFVKESKQDESGMPNNRFLAERTGGTYSTLKVQPAELEDSGVYFCASSQGASGANVLTFGAGSRLTVL.

This chain joins TRBV7-9 and TRBJ1-1; D unclear. This CDR3 is built from 14 residues. Germline CDR1 is SEHNR and CDR2 is FQNEAQ (reference sequence). Trimming took off 9 bases at V and 5 bases at J, with 19 bases between the two ends. CDR3 sequence: CASSINPAGTEAFF. The DNA of the CDR3 is TGTGCCAGTAGTATTAATCCTGCCGGGACTGAAGCTTTCTTT.

The chain recombines TRBV30 with TRBJ1-2; D unclear. This CDR3 is built from 12 residues. V was trimmed by 2 bases and J by 4 bases, leaving 8 bases between them. CDR1 is GTSNPN and CDR2 is SVGIG in the germline V gene (reference sequence). CDR3 nucleotide sequence: TGTGCCTGGAGTATGACCTCCTATGGCTACACCTTC. Translation: CAWSMTSYGYTF.